These T cell receptor beta chains were read from a single sample in a study of response to subunit inactivated influenza vaccine. TCRdb itself ran the RT-PCR reads through MiXCR, one entry per CDR3 protein. The table lists 550,000 to 650,000 distinct CDR3 sequences, approximately 12% of them singletons, with more than 8.5% in the top ten. Sequencing was performed on PBMCs from blood, taken on the day of vaccination. These receptors all stem from a man aged 50 to 59 who received an inactivated influenza vaccine. Each CDR3 is given with its conserved first and last residue. A D gene is named only where the DNA matches it firmly. For some rows the clone size is stated as once, few or many, or as a class when expanded; others skip it.

D: NA; V: TRBV28; size: NA; J: TRBJ2-6; DNA: TGTGCCAGCAGTGCCTCGGTTGGGGCCAACGTCCTGACTTTC; CDR3: CASSASVGANVLTF
D: NA; V: TRBV3-1; size: NA; J: TRBJ2-7; DNA: TGTGCCAGCAGCCAAGATTGGAGACACACCGGTTCGGGGCAGTACTTC; CDR3: CASSQDWRHTGSGQYF
D: NA; V: TRBV4-1; size: few; J: TRBJ1-5; DNA: TGCGCCAGCAGCCAAACGCTTGGGCAGCCCCAGCATTTT; CDR3: CASSQTLGQPQHF
D: NA; V: TRBV5-4; size: NA; J: TRBJ2-2; DNA: TGTGCCAGCAGCTCGGGGGCAGGGCAGTCCATGAGGACCGGGGAGCTGTTTTTT; CDR3: CASSSGAGQSMRTGELFF
D: TRBD2; V: TRBV29-1; size: few; J: TRBJ2-6; DNA: TGCAGCGTGGCTAGCGGGAGCTCTGGGGCCAACGTCCTGACTTTC; CDR3: CSVASGSSGANVLTF
D: NA; V: TRBV19; size: NA; J: TRBJ2-7; DNA: TGTGCCAGTAGTATTCAAGGTAGATCCTACGAGCAGTACTTC; CDR3: CASSIQGRSYEQYF
D: TRBD2; V: TRBV11-1; size: NA; J: TRBJ2-3; DNA: TGTGCCAGCAGCTTAGTGGGACTAGCGGGCCCTGGCACAGATACGCAGTATTTT; CDR3: CASSLVGLAGPGTDTQYF
D: TRBD1; V: TRBV20-1; size: NA; J: TRBJ2-7; DNA: TGCAGTGCTAGAGGTGGACAGGGTCTATACGAGCAGTACTTC; CDR3: CSARGGQGLYEQYF
D: NA; V: TRBV12-3/TRBV12-4; size: NA; J: TRBJ2-3; DNA: TGTGCCAGCAGTTTACTGCCCCCGGGGTCAGATACGCAGTATTTT; CDR3: CASSLLPPGSDTQYF
D: TRBD2; V: TRBV11-2; size: NA; J: TRBJ2-5; DNA: TGTGCCAGCAGTATCCATGGGGCGGGGGGACAAGAGACCCAGTACTTC; CDR3: CASSIHGAGGQETQYF
D: TRBD2; V: TRBV5-1; size: many; J: TRBJ2-3; DNA: TGCGCCAGCAGCTCACTAGCGGGGGGACGCACAGATACGCAGTATTTT; CDR3: CASSSLAGGRTDTQYF
D: NA; V: TRBV6-5; size: NA; J: TRBJ2-7; DNA: TGTGCCAGCAGTTACTGGGGTCAGACCTCCTACGAGCAGTACTTC; CDR3: CASSYWGQTSYEQYF
D: NA; V: TRBV11-2; size: many; J: TRBJ1-2; DNA: TGTGCCAGCAGCCTAAGGACTGGAGCTAACTATGGCTACACCTTC; CDR3: CASSLRTGANYGYTF
D: NA; V: TRBV5-1; size: few; J: TRBJ1-4; DNA: TGCGCCAGCAGACCCGGGGCCTGGAGTGAAAAACTGTTTTTT; CDR3: CASRPGAWSEKLFF
D: TRBD1; V: TRBV11-2; size: NA; J: TRBJ2-5; DNA: TGTGCCAGCAGCTTAGAAGGACAGGGAGCAGGGACCCAGTACTTC; CDR3: CASSLEGQGAGTQYF
D: NA; V: TRBV28; size: NA; J: TRBJ2-1; DNA: TGTGCCAGCAGTTTAAAATTGGTGCAGTTCTTC; CDR3: CASSLKLVQFF
D: NA; V: TRBV4-1; size: NA; J: TRBJ1-4; DNA: TGCGCCAGCAGCCCCCGTGCGGGTGCTAATGAAAAACTGTTTTTT; CDR3: CASSPRAGANEKLFF
D: NA; V: TRBV5-1; size: NA; J: TRBJ2-1; DNA: TGCGCCAGCAGCTTGACTCCACATGAGCAGTTCTTC; CDR3: CASSLTPHEQFF
D: NA; V: TRBV28; size: NA; J: TRBJ2-7; DNA: TGTGCCAGCATTGTCCGCAGCGGCTCCTACGAGCAGTACTTC; CDR3: CASIVRSGSYEQYF
D: TRBD1; V: TRBV12-3/TRBV12-4; size: NA; J: TRBJ1-2; DNA: TGTGCCAGCAAAGAACAGGGGATTAACTATGGCTACACCTTC; CDR3: CASKEQGINYGYTF
D: NA; V: TRBV7-6; size: many; J: TRBJ2-5; DNA: TGTGCCAGCAGCTGGTCGGGGGAGACCCAGTACTTC; CDR3: CASSWSGETQYF
D: NA; V: TRBV12-3/TRBV12-4; size: many; J: TRBJ1-1; DNA: TGTGCCAGCAGTTTGGGGGCTGAAGCTTTCTTT; CDR3: CASSLGAEAFF
D: NA; V: TRBV5-1; size: few; J: TRBJ2-1; DNA: TGCGCCAGCAGCTTACACACAGGGTACAATGAGCAGTTCTTC; CDR3: CASSLHTGYNEQFF
D: TRBD1; V: TRBV24-1; size: NA; J: TRBJ2-1; DNA: TGTGCCACCAGTGATCTCCGGGACAGCAACAATGAGCAGTTCTTC; CDR3: CATSDLRDSNNEQFF
D: TRBD2; V: TRBV27; size: few; J: TRBJ2-1; DNA: TGTGCCAGCAGTTTATCAGCGGGAAACAATGAGCAGTTCTTC; CDR3: CASSLSAGNNEQFF
D: TRBD2; V: TRBV6-1; size: NA; J: TRBJ2-1; DNA: TGTGCCAGCAGGACCAAGGGAGGGACTGGAACCTACAATGAGCAGTTCTTC; CDR3: CASRTKGGTGTYNEQFF
D: TRBD2; V: TRBV7-6; size: many; J: TRBJ2-1; DNA: TGTGCCAGCAGCTCCCGCCCGGGAGCGGGAGTTTCCTACAATGAGCAGTTCTTC; CDR3: CASSSRPGAGVSYNEQFF
D: NA; V: TRBV20-1; size: few; J: TRBJ1-2; DNA: TGCAGTGCCTGGGACACCCACTTTAACTATGGCTACACCTTC; CDR3: CSAWDTHFNYGYTF
D: TRBD1; V: TRBV12-3/TRBV12-4; size: NA; J: TRBJ2-7; DNA: TGTGCCAGCAGTTTAGGAGGGGGCCCTACAAGGGAGCAGTACTTC; CDR3: CASSLGGGPTREQYF
D: NA; V: TRBV5-1; size: NA; J: TRBJ1-4; DNA: TGCGCCAGCAGCTCCGGACAGAGTACTGCAACTAATGAAAAACTGTTTTTT; CDR3: CASSSGQSTATNEKLFF
D: TRBD2; V: TRBV7-2; size: many; J: TRBJ2-5; DNA: TGTGCCAGCAGCTTAGCCCCCTATGGACTAGCGGGAATGGAGACCCAGTACTTC; CDR3: CASSLAPYGLAGMETQYF
D: NA; V: TRBV7-2; size: NA; J: TRBJ2-5; DNA: TGTGCCAGCAGCCTCGGACCTTCAGGTCAGGAGACCCAGTACTTC; CDR3: CASSLGPSGQETQYF
D: TRBD2; V: TRBV7-2; size: many; J: TRBJ2-3; DNA: TGTGCCAGCAGCCCGGGACTAGCGGGGGGGAGGGATACGCAGTATTTT; CDR3: CASSPGLAGGRDTQYF
D: NA; V: TRBV4-3; size: few; J: TRBJ2-7; DNA: TGCGCCAGCAGCCAAGATCATACGAGGGTTTACGAGCAGTACTTC; CDR3: CASSQDHTRVYEQYF
D: NA; V: TRBV7-2; size: NA; J: TRBJ2-3; DNA: TGTGCCAGCAGCTCCGCCAAGGGCACAGATACGCAGTATTTT; CDR3: CASSSAKGTDTQYF
D: NA; V: TRBV20-1; size: NA; J: TRBJ2-7; DNA: TGCAGTGCTACACGGGGCTACGAGCAGTACTTC; CDR3: CSATRGYEQYF
D: NA; V: TRBV28; size: NA; J: TRBJ2-7; DNA: TGTGCCAGCAGTCGACAGCGCGGCGTCTCCTACGAGCAGTACTTC; CDR3: CASSRQRGVSYEQYF
D: NA; V: TRBV12-3/TRBV12-4; size: NA; J: TRBJ1-1; DNA: TGTGCCAGCAGTCGTACTTTGAACACTGAAGCTTTCTTT; CDR3: CASSRTLNTEAFF
D: NA; V: TRBV5-6; size: few; J: TRBJ1-6; DNA: TGTGCCAGCAGCTTGGTCAGCTTAGGATCACCCCTCCACTTT; CDR3: CASSLVSLGSPLHF
D: NA; V: TRBV5-1; size: few; J: TRBJ2-7; DNA: TGCGCCAGCAGCTACGGACAGTCCGCGGAGCAGTACTTC; CDR3: CASSYGQSAEQYF
D: TRBD2; V: TRBV4-2; size: NA; J: TRBJ2-3; DNA: TGTGCCAGCAGCCAAGTGACTAGCGAAGATACGCAGTATTTT; CDR3: CASSQVTSEDTQYF
D: NA; V: TRBV20-1; size: NA; J: TRBJ1-4; DNA: TGCAGTGCTAAAGGACAACGCGGAGATAATGAAAAACTGTTTTTT; CDR3: CSAKGQRGDNEKLFF
D: NA; V: TRBV5-1; size: NA; J: TRBJ2-1; DNA: TGCGCCAGCAGCATACGACAGGCGCCGGGGCTCCTCAATGAGCAGTTCTTC; CDR3: CASSIRQAPGLLNEQFF
D: NA; V: TRBV5-1; size: few; J: TRBJ1-4; DNA: TGCGCCAGCAGCCGTATACTACTGTTTTTT; CDR3: CASSRILLFF
D: TRBD1; V: TRBV12-3/TRBV12-4; size: NA; J: TRBJ2-6; DNA: TGTGCCAGCAGTCCTGACAGGGGGCAAAAGGATGGGCCTGGGGCCAACGTCCTGACTTTC; CDR3: CASSPDRGQKDGPGANVLTF
D: NA; V: TRBV12-3/TRBV12-4; size: few; J: TRBJ1-2; DNA: TGTGCCAGCAGTCTCGGACCCAGCCTAAGGGACTATGGCTACACCTTC; CDR3: CASSLGPSLRDYGYTF